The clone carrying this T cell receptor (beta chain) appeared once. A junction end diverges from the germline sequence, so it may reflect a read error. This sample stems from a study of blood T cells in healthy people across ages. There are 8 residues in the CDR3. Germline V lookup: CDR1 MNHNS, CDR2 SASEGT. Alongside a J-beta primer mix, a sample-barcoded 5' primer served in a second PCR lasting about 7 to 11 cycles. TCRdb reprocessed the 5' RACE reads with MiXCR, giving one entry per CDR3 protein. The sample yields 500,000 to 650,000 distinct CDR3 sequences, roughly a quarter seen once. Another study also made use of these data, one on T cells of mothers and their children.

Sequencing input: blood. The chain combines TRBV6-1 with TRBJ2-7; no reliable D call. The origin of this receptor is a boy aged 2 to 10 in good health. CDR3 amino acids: CASGRGFF. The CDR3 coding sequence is TGTGCCAGCGGTCGTGGGTTCTTC.